These 13 T cell receptor beta chains were sequenced from one sample in a study of early T cells in non-severe SARS-CoV-2 infection. Each CDR3 protein is one row after TCRdb ran MiXCR on the 5' RACE reads. This repertoire shows nearly 45,000 distinct CDR3 sequences, 9.5% to 13% found once; its top ten account for less than 25%. The sample was whole blood. The receptors stem from an adult who was a healthcare worker with PCR-confirmed SARS-CoV-2 infection or an uninfected control (not recorded which).

Only a few counts were recorded for this clonotype. J is TRBJ2-1 and V is TRBV29-1; D uncertain. The germline CDR1 and CDR2 sequences are SQVTM and ANQGSEA. The CDR3 is 11 residues long. The germline V and J ends were trimmed by 4 bases and 8 bases, with 9 bases remaining between them. The CDR3 loop reads CSVVRVHEQFF. The CDR3, as DNA: TGCAGCGTTGTAAGGGTCCATGAGCAGTTCTTC.

The CDR3 bases are TGCAGCGTTGACGGGAGCATCCCAGATACGCAGTATTTT. Its protein product is CSVDGSIPDTQYF. The chain combines TRBV29-1 with TRBJ2-3; TRBD2 is a possible D gene (6 bases). Germline CDR1 SQVTM, CDR2 ANQGSEA. Trimming pared 3 bases from V and 4 bases from J, leaving 11 bases between. The CDR3 consists of 13 residues.

On this clonotype itself: The germline gene is not matched at one end of the junction; a read error may be the cause. This chain links TRBV5-1 with TRBJ1-6, with D unresolved. Germline CDR1 is SGHRS and CDR2 is YFSETQ. CDR3 length equals 15 residues. The CDR3 here is CASSPTSSYNSPLHF. The DNA of the CDR3 is TGCGCCAGCAGCCCCACCAGCTCCTATAATTCACCCCTCCATTTT.

This clonotype was observed a few times. The chain joins TRBV21-1 to TRBJ1-6; TRBD1, as called in the table, went unchecked against the DNA. TRBV21-1 corresponds to a pseudogene. CDR3 length equals 17 residues. DNA of the CDR3: TGTGCCAGCAAGGCCAGGGGGCTCAGCTCCTATAATTCACCCCTCCACTTT. Translating it yields CASKARGLSSYNSPLHF.

This clonotype was seen many times. The chain employs TRBV11-2 and TRBJ2-1; 8 bases match TRBD1. The V segment lost 5 bases and the J segment 6 bases; nucleotides outside the gene matches: 3. Germline V lookup: CDR1 SGHAT, CDR2 FQNNGV. This CDR3 has 13 amino acids. CDR3: CASSPTGGNEQFF. The CDR3, as DNA: TGTGCCAGCAGCCCAACAGGGGGCAATGAGCAGTTCTTC.

This clonotype was seen ten or more times. V and J are TRBV11-2 and TRBJ1-1; the D is unclear. This CDR3 has 12 amino acids. Germline assignment: CDR1 SGHAT and CDR2 FQNNGV. V lost 5 bases and J lost 5, with 9 bases in between. CDR3 amino acids: CASSHSGTEAFF. The CDR3 DNA is TGTGCCAGCAGCCACTCCGGTACTGAAGCTTTCTTT.

This clonotype was counted ten times or more. The rearrangement joins TRBV28 to TRBJ2-5; no clear D gene. The V end lost 5 bases, the J end lost 2 bases, and 9 bases lay between the germline ends. Germline V gene data show CDR1 as MDHEN and CDR2 as SYDVKM. CDR3 length: 13 residues. CDR3 protein: CASSTRHQETQYF. CDR3 sequence (DNA): TGTGCCAGCAGTACAAGACATCAAGAGACCCAGTACTTC.

This clonotype was found many times. The J gene is TRBJ2-1, the V gene TRBV6-2 or TRBV6-3; 13 bases are a match to TRBD2. J lost 9 bases, V lost 6 bases, and 14 bases had no gene match. This CDR3 region has 17 residues. Germline loops: CDR1 MNHEY, CDR2 SVGEGT. In DNA, the CDR3 is TGTGCCAGCAGCCCAAGCCTACTAGCGGGAGGGCCTGGTGAGCAGTTCTTC. Its translation is CASSPSLLAGGPGEQFF.

This chain joins TRBV6-2 or TRBV6-3 and TRBJ2-2; TRBD1 matches 7 bases. Germline trimming cut 5 bases from V and 10 bases from J; bases unmatched to any gene: 7. CDR1 MNHEY and CDR2 SVGEGT come from the germline V gene. This CDR3 region has 13 residues. Here the CDR3 DNA reads TGTGCCAGCAGTGAAACAGGGGAAGCGGAGCTGTTTTTT. Its translation: CASSETGEAELFF.

This clonotype was recorded at least ten times. The chain has TRBV7-3 and TRBJ2-7, with a weak D call TRBD2 (6 bases). Trimming took off 5 bases at V and 6 bases at J, with 14 bases between the two ends. The CDR3 has 13 residues. Germline V gives CDR1 SGHTA, CDR2 FQGTGA. The CDR3 sequence is CASSGGPAGEQYF. CDR3 DNA sequence: TGTGCCAGCAGCGGAGGGCCGGCTGGCGAGCAGTACTTC. Variable domain in full (rest from reference TRBV7-3 and TRBJ2-7): GAGVSQTPSNKVTEKGKYVELRCDPISGHTALYWYRQSLGQGPEFLIYFQGTGAADDSGLPNDRFFAVRPEGSVSTLKIQRTERGDSAVYLCASSGGPAGEQYFGPGTRLTVT.

This clonotype has only a few counts. The genes are TRBV20-1 and TRBJ2-1; no definite D call. V dropped 0 bases and J dropped 3 bases, with 9 bases sitting between them. Germline lookup yields CDR1 DFQATT and CDR2 SNEGSKA (reference sequence). The CDR3 runs 14 residues. The CDR3 sequence is CSARDRIRYNEQFF. CDR3 in DNA: TGCAGTGCTAGAGATCGTATCCGCTACAATGAGCAGTTCTTC.

The chain couples TRBV20-1 to TRBJ2-5; D remains ambiguous. This CDR3 comprises 14 residues. Trimming took off 3 bases at V and 3 bases at J, with 14 bases between the two ends. Germline CDR1 and CDR2: DFQATT and SNEGSKA (reference sequence). In nucleotides, the CDR3 is TGCAGTGCTAGTGACGGTACGGTCGAAGAGACCCAGTACTTC. It translates to CSASDGTVEETQYF.

This clonotype was found many times. The chain couples TRBV28 to TRBJ1-5, with no clear D. Germline V CDR1 and CDR2: MDHEN, SYDVKM. CDR3 size: 12 residues. V lost 9 bases, J lost 0 bases, and 6 bases lay in between. The DNA of the CDR3 is TGTGCCAGTAGTAATAGCAATCAGCCCCAGCATTTT. This encodes CASSNSNQPQHF.